Given below is one T cell receptor (beta chain) in context. Gene and germline names: mouse. Sorting of pooled cutaneous lymph node cells used CD4, CD8alpha, NKG2D, NKG2ACE and other markers. Once RNA had been extracted, it was reverse transcribed into cDNA to act as the sequencing template. Only in-frame clones appear in the TCRdb table, and some are missing; sequencing was by immunoSEQ multiplex PCR. The table lists around 290,000 clones, with no singletons. This sample was included in a study of CD8+ T cells in alopecia areata. The receptor's source is a C3H/HeJ mouse with alopecia areata. The strain is characterized by the MHC haplotype H2-k. The sequenced sample was CD4+ T cells sorted from a lymph node.

CDR3 sequence reads: CASSDLLGGQNTLYF. The CDR3 bases that were read are TGTGCCAGCAGTGATCTACTGGGGGGTCAAAAC. The V and J genes are TRBV13-1 and TRBJ2-4, with TRBD2 identical over 8 bases. The CDR3 goes on 4 residues after the read ends, and that part is filled in from the germline J gene. This CDR3 has 15 residues. Unmatched junction bases numbered 2, after V lost 1 base and J lost 1 base. CDR1 and CDR2 (germline): NSHNY, SYGAGN.